This T cell receptor (beta chain) was sequenced during a study of shared clonotypes between healthy human individuals. Findings and limits, study-wide: Rarefaction showed sorted-subset sequencing was incomplete despite large depth. Non-shared clonotypes showed lower generation probabilities than clonotypes common to all four donors.

TCRdb keeps only in-frame clones here, not all; method: immunoSEQ multiplex PCR. Found here are around 2.1 million clones, 85% to 95% of them singletons; the top ten hold 1.5% to 2%. The CDR3 covers 14 residues. Germline trimming cut 0 bases from V and 5 bases from J; bases unmatched to any gene: 4. Germline V lookup: CDR1 MNHEY, CDR2 SVGAGI. A single count supports this clone. Its antigen is unknown. Selected positively for CCR7 and CD45RO-negative, naive CD8 cells excluded terminally differentiated effector memory CD45RA+ cells. The sequenced sample was naive CD8+ T cells from PBMCs. This TCR was recovered from a man younger than 30 in good health. Some clones in this sample may be carry-over from other donors' samples. The V gene is TRBV6-5, the J gene TRBJ2-7, with 7 bases fitting TRBD2. Here the CDR3 reads CASSYSSAGDEQYF. The CDR3 nucleotides are TGTGCCAGCAGTTACTCGTCTGCGGGGGACGAGCAGTACTTC.